Presented here are 28 T cell receptor beta chains from one specimen sequenced in a study of CD8 T cells in ankylosing spondylitis. Via MiXCR, TCRdb re-called the 5' RACE reads, giving one row per CDR3 protein. The repertoire has around 330,000 distinct CDR3 sequences, 11% of them found once; the top ten carry around 8.4%. Sequencing was done on a sample of blood, either unsorted or a sorted T cell fraction (not recorded which). All receptors derive from a female donor with ankylosing spondylitis or in good health (not recorded which).

This clonotype has only a few counts. The chain combines TRBV9 with TRBJ2-2, with D possibly matching TRBD1 (6 bases). V lost 2 bases to trimming and J lost 5 bases, with 13 bases between them. CDR3 length equals 15 residues. In germline, CDR1 is SGDLS, CDR2 YYNGEE. CDR3 DNA: TGTGCCAGCAGCGTGTTTGGGGGCAATACCGGGGAGCTGTTTTTT. This translates into CASSVFGGNTGELFF.

This clonotype was found many times. The chain couples TRBV27 to TRBJ2-7; a possible D gene is TRBD2 (6 bases). Germline V gene data show CDR1 as MNHEY and CDR2 as SMNVEV (reference sequence). The CDR3 extends over 15 amino acids. V was pared by 6 bases and J by 6 bases, with 21 bases between. CDR3 loop: CASSPSRVLAGEQYF. The CDR3 DNA reads TGTGCCAGCAGCCCATCTCGGGTACTAGCCGGCGAGCAGTACTTC.

The table lists this clonotype with many counts. This chain connects TRBV11-3 to TRBJ1-1; 7 nucleotides align to TRBD1. This CDR3 region has 13 residues. CDR1 SGHNT and CDR2 YENEEA come from the germline V gene. The junction had 6 bases not matched to a gene; V was cut back by 5 bases and J by 6 bases. The CDR3 DNA follows: TGTGCCAGCAGCAGGGACAGCGACGCTGAAGCTTTCTTT. Its protein is CASSRDSDAEAFF.

The chain joins TRBV16 to TRBJ1-1; D remains unclear. Trimming shortened V by 1 base and J by 3 bases, and 9 bases separated the two germline ends. This CDR3 is 14 amino acids long. Germline V gives CDR1 KGHSY, CDR2 FQNENV. In nucleotides, the CDR3 is TGTGCCAGCAGCCAATTGGACTCTGACACTGAAGCTTTCTTT. It is translated as CASSQLDSDTEAFF. Variable domain in full (rest from reference TRBV16 and TRBJ1-1): GEEVAQTPKHLVRGEGQKAKLYCAPIKGHSYVFWYQQVLKNEFKFLISFQNENVFDETGMPKERFSAKCLPNSPCSLEIQATKLEDSAVYFCASSQLDSDTEAFFGQGTRLTVV.

This clonotype has ten or more counts. The chain employs TRBV5-1 and TRBJ2-1; D gene unclear. CDR1 and CDR2 from the germline V gene are SGHRS and YFSETQ. Trimming took 4 bases from V and 7 from J, leaving 9 bases between them. This CDR3 has 12 residues. In nucleotides, the CDR3 is TGCGCCAGCAGCCTACAACAGAATGAGCAGTTCTTC. Protein: CASSLQQNEQFF.

The chain combines TRBV5-1 with TRBJ1-6, with 7 bases matching TRBD1. There are 15 residues in the CDR3. The junction had 10 bases not matched to a gene; V was cut back by 4 bases and J by 9 bases. CDR1 and CDR2 (germline): SGHRS, YFSETQ. Written as DNA, the CDR3 is TGCGCCAGCAGCGCGCGACAGGGTGGTTCTTCACCCCTCCACTTT. Encoded protein: CASSARQGGSSPLHF.

This clonotype has more than one count but fewer than ten. V gene TRBV11-2 combines with J gene TRBJ2-1; TRBD2 agrees at 7 bases. Germline V lookup: CDR1 SGHAT, CDR2 FQNNGV. V trimming: 5 bases; J trimming: 8 bases; junction bases outside the gene matches: 12. This CDR3 spans 15 amino acids. For the CDR3, the DNA is TGTGCCAGCAGCCCGAATAGCGGGCTCTGGGATGAGCAGTTCTTC. This gives the protein CASSPNSGLWDEQFF.

The rearrangement links TRBV7-2 to TRBJ2-6, with D unresolved. Germline loops: CDR1 SGHTA, CDR2 FQGNSA. The CDR3 loop spans 15 amino acids. The V end was cut by 1 base, the J end by 2 bases, with 6 bases between. In DNA form, the CDR3 reads TGTGCCAGCAGCTTAGGTCTCACTGGGGCCAACGTCCTGACTTTC. Residues: CASSLGLTGANVLTF.

This clonotype has ten or more counts. Germline is not matched at one junction end, which may reflect a read error. This chain joins TRBV5-1 and TRBJ1-5; 7 bases align to TRBD1. The CDR3 length is 14 residues. CDR1 is SGHRS, CDR2 YFSETQ, per germline. CDR3 amino acids: CASSSGQGNQPQHF. The DNA for the CDR3 is TGTGCCAGCAGTTCCGGACAGGGCAATCAGCCCCAGCATTTT.

This clonotype was seen only a few times. This chain joins TRBV6-2 or TRBV6-3 and TRBJ2-1, with D perhaps matching TRBD2 (7 bases). V was clipped by 8 bases and J by 3 bases, with 17 bases between them. CDR1 and CDR2 (germline): MNHEY, SVGEGT. The CDR3 spans 15 residues. The DNA for the CDR3 is TGTGCCAGCGACGCTTGGGGGGGGCTCTACAATGAGCAGTTCTTC. This sequence encodes CASDAWGGLYNEQFF.

This clonotype has more than one count but fewer than ten. V gene TRBV20-1 combines with J gene TRBJ2-1; 9 nucleotides line up with TRBD1. CDR1 is DFQATT and CDR2 is SNEGSKA in the germline V gene (reference sequence). With 0 bases clipped from V and 8 bases from J, the junction kept 5 bases outside the gene matches. The CDR3 covers 14 residues. The CDR3 DNA follows: TGCAGTGCTAGAGATCAACAGGGGGCCGATGAGCAGTTCTTC. The encoded protein is CSARDQQGADEQFF.

Many counts were recorded for this clonotype. The CDR3 reads CSVGSRNQPQHF. CDR3 DNA sequence: TGCAGCGTTGGGTCGCGCAATCAGCCCCAGCATTTT. The V and J genes are TRBV29-1 and TRBJ1-5; D is unclear. Germline CDR1 is SQVTM and CDR2 is ANQGSEA. The CDR3 has 12 residues. The V and J ends lost 4 bases and 2 bases respectively, with 6 bases between them.

A few counts support this clonotype. This sequence joins TRBV24-1 and TRBJ2-3; D gene ambiguous. Looked up from germline, CDR1 is KGHDR and CDR2 is SFDVKD. This CDR3 contains 11 residues. The V gene lost 3 bases and the J gene lost 6 bases, with 3 bases spanning the gap. The CDR3: CATSDSDTQYF. CDR3 DNA sequence: TGTGCCACCAGTGATAGCGATACGCAGTATTTT.

In its sample, this clonotype was seen many times. This sequence joins TRBV5-1 and TRBJ1-6, with no clear D. The CDR3 runs 12 residues. Deletions cut 5 bases from V and 14 bases from J, with 14 bases between. CDR1 and CDR2 (germline): SGHRS, YFSETQ. The CDR3 DNA follows: TGCGCCAGCAGAGAGAATTCCGGGACCCTCCACTTT. As protein: CASRENSGTLHF.

Turning to this clonotype: It may be a read error: a sequence one base away is much more abundant. The chain employs TRBV6-1 and TRBJ2-1, with D perhaps matching TRBD2 (6 bases). V shed 5 bases and J shed 6 bases, with 17 bases lying between them. The CDR3 is 15 amino acids. CDR1 and CDR2 from the germline V gene are MNHNS and SASEGT. The CDR3 protein is CASSRVYSGRNEQFF. CDR3 DNA: TGTGCCAGCAGTCGCGTCTATAGCGGCCGCAATGAGCAGTTCTTC.

This clonotype has only a few counts. The chain links TRBV30 to TRBJ1-1; weak D call: TRBD1 (5 bases). The CDR3 runs to 13 residues. The germline V gene encodes CDR1 GTSNPN and CDR2 SVGIG (reference sequence). V was shortened by 4 bases and J by 5 bases, with 14 bases between the two germline ends. CDR3 loop: CAWNPGTGTEAFF. For the CDR3, the DNA is TGTGCCTGGAACCCCGGGACTGGGACTGAAGCTTTCTTT.

This clonotype has a handful of counts. The chain combines TRBV5-1 with TRBJ2-1, with 13 bases identical to TRBD2. The V gene end was trimmed by 4 bases and the J gene end by 4 bases; junction bases not matched to a gene: 8. CDR3 length: 17 amino acids. The V gene's germline CDR1 is SGHRS and CDR2 YFSETQ. DNA of the CDR3: TGCGCCAGCAGCCAGATGGGACTAGCGGGACAATACAATGAGCAGTTCTTC. Its translation: CASSQMGLAGQYNEQFF.

This clonotype was found many times. The chain joins TRBV20-1 to TRBJ2-2; D is uncertain. This CDR3 contains 15 residues. Trimming removed 3 bases at V and 0 bases at J, with 11 bases between. Looked up from germline, CDR1 is DFQATT and CDR2 is SNEGSKA (reference sequence). CDR3 in DNA: TGCAGTGCTAGGGCAGTCGCGACGAACACCGGGGAGCTGTTTTTT. It yields the protein CSARAVATNTGELFF.

CDR3 protein: CASSVGPAQSQPQHF. CDR3 bases: TGTGCCAGCAGCGTAGGCCCGGCACAATCACAGCCCCAGCATTTT. This chain links TRBV9 with TRBJ1-5; the D is unclear. V was trimmed by 0 bases and J by 7 bases, leaving 14 bases between them. There are 15 residues in the CDR3. The germline CDR1 and CDR2 sequences are SGDLS and YYNGEE.

This clonotype was counted ten times or more. This chain joins TRBV28 and TRBJ1-1, with 9 bases that match TRBD1. Germline CDR1 MDHEN, CDR2 SYDVKM. The CDR3 consists of 13 residues. V was pared by 6 bases and J by 10 bases, with 9 bases of the junction left unmatched. The CDR3 DNA follows: TGTGCCAGCAGACCAGGACAGGGGAGGACAGCTTTCTTT. The encoded protein is CASRPGQGRTAFF.

The J gene is TRBJ1-3, the V gene TRBV15; the D gene is possibly TRBD1 (6 bases). Trimming took off 0 bases at V and 3 bases at J, with 15 bases between the two ends. CDR1 is LNHNV and CDR2 is YYDKDF in the germline V gene (reference sequence). The CDR3 totals 17 residues. CDR3: CATSREPAGASGNTIYF. Written as DNA, the CDR3 is TGTGCCACCAGCAGAGAACCCGCGGGGGCGAGTGGAAACACCATATATTTT.

This clonotype has a count of ten or more. This chain joins TRBV12-3 or TRBV12-4 and TRBJ1-5; D ambiguous. The ends were cut back, 2 bases at V and 0 bases at J, with 17 bases in the middle. The CDR3 length is 18 residues. CDR3 sequence reads: CASSLSTGQGLSNQPQHF. CDR3 DNA: TGTGCCAGCAGTTTATCCACTGGCCAAGGGCTTAGCAATCAGCCCCAGCATTTT.

The table lists this clonotype with many counts. The chain carries TRBV20-1 and TRBJ1-1; 9 bases are shared with TRBD1. With 5 bases clipped from V and 5 bases from J, the junction kept 6 bases outside the gene matches. The germline V gene encodes CDR1 DFQATT and CDR2 SNEGSKA (reference sequence). This CDR3 has 13 residues. CDR3 sequence reads: CSAGRDRVTEAFF. CDR3 nucleotide sequence: TGCAGTGCTGGCCGGGACAGGGTTACTGAAGCTTTCTTT.

This clonotype occurred many times. The V gene is TRBV15, the J gene TRBJ2-1; D is possibly TRBD2 (5 bases). Germline V gene lookup returns CDR1 LNHNV and CDR2 YYDKDF (reference sequence). This CDR3 is built from 17 residues. V shed 0 bases and J shed 0 bases, with 12 bases lying between them. DNA for the CDR3: TGTGCCACCAGCAGAGATCGGGGTTCCAGCTCCTACAATGAGCAGTTCTTC. Translation: CATSRDRGSSSYNEQFF.

This clonotype was recorded many times. The chain carries TRBV28 and TRBJ1-5; TRBD1 might be the D (6 bases). Trimming took off 3 bases at V and 6 bases at J, with 9 bases between the two ends. The CDR3 contains 13 residues. Germline assignment: CDR1 MDHEN and CDR2 SYDVKM. The CDR3 loop is CASSFGGAQPQHF. CDR3 coding DNA: TGTGCCAGCAGTTTTGGGGGGGCTCAGCCCCAGCATTTT.

This clonotype was seen a handful of times. The J gene is TRBJ2-7, the V gene TRBV7-9; weak D call: TRBD2 (6 bases). Germline lookup yields CDR1 SEHNR and CDR2 FQNEAQ (reference sequence). With 5 bases removed from V and 3 bases from J, the gap between germline ends came to 14 bases. This CDR3 is 14 amino acids long. The CDR3 sequence is CASSPPGLNYEQYF. The DNA of the CDR3 is TGTGCCAGCAGCCCCCCGGGACTCAACTACGAGCAGTACTTC.

This clonotype has ten or more counts. The chain is built from TRBV28 and TRBJ2-4, with D hard to call. CDR1 MDHEN and CDR2 SYDVKM come from the germline V gene. This CDR3 is built from 17 residues. The germline V and J ends were trimmed by 2 bases and 0 bases, with 14 bases remaining between them. DNA of the CDR3: TGTGCCAGCAGTTTAGGTTCATTGATCCAAGCCAAAAACATTCAGTACTTC. Protein: CASSLGSLIQAKNIQYF.

This clonotype was seen at least ten times. V and J are TRBV6-5 and TRBJ2-3; no firm D call. The CDR3 sequence is 17 residues long. Trimming took off 2 bases at V and 0 bases at J, with 15 bases between the two ends. Germline assignment: CDR1 MNHEY and CDR2 SVGAGI. The CDR3 is CASSYGVSVSSTDTQYF. The DNA for the CDR3 is TGTGCCAGCAGTTACGGGGTCTCTGTCTCTAGCACAGATACGCAGTATTTT.